Listed below are T cell receptor beta chains from one sample, sequenced in a study of T cell repertoires in cytomegalovirus infection. TCRdb called the reads again in MiXCR, with one record for every CDR3 protein. The sample records more than 650,000 distinct CDR3 sequences, about 40% being singletons. Sequenced material: PBMCs. The receptors were sampled from a human donor in good health (CMV status not recorded). Some clones in this sample may be carry-over from other donors' samples. The CDR3 runs from the conserved cysteine through the conserved F or W. D genes are given only for firm matches. Expanded clones get a size class; other rows say once, few or many, or leave the size out.

j_call v_call d_call clone_size cdr3_nt cdr3_aa
TRBJ1-1 TRBV11-2 NA NA TGTGCCAGCAGCTTAGATCCAGCCTACACTGAAGCTTTCTTT CASSLDPAYTEAFF
TRBJ1-3 TRBV7-8 NA NA TGTACCAGCAGCATCGTAGTCCCTGGAAACACCATATATTTT CTSSIVVPGNTIYF
TRBJ1-1 TRBV7-8 TRBD1 NA TGTGCCAGCACTACAGGGGCAGGGCCTTTGAACACTGAAGCTTTCTTT CASTTGAGPLNTEAFF
TRBJ2-7 TRBV7-2 TRBD2 NA TGTGCCAGCAGCTTAAGTAGACTAGCGGGGTCCTACGAGCAGTACTTC CASSLSRLAGSYEQYF
TRBJ1-1 TRBV27 TRBD1 few TGTGCCAGCAGTCCTACGGGACAGGCTGTCACTGAAGCTTTCTTT CASSPTGQAVTEAFF
TRBJ2-1 TRBV24-1 NA few TGTGCCACCAGTGATTTGGGGGATGAGCAGTTCTTC CATSDLGDEQFF
TRBJ2-7 TRBV10-3 NA NA TGTGCCATCAGTGAGTTGACCCTGTCTCACGAGCAGTACTTC CAISELTLSHEQYF
TRBJ2-5 TRBV19 NA few TGTGCCAGTAGTCCTACAGGACCAGCCCAAGAGACCCAGTACTTC CASSPTGPAQETQYF
TRBJ2-1 TRBV12-3/TRBV12-4 NA few TGTGCCAGCAGTTCCGCGACCAACAATGAGCAGTTCTTC CASSSATNNEQFF
TRBJ2-7 TRBV7-6 NA many TGTGCCAGCAGCTTAGCTCCCACCAACTACGAGCAGTACTTC CASSLAPTNYEQYF
TRBJ2-7 TRBV28 NA few TGTGCCAGCAGTTTATTGGGGGTCGCCTACGAGCAGTACTTC CASSLLGVAYEQYF